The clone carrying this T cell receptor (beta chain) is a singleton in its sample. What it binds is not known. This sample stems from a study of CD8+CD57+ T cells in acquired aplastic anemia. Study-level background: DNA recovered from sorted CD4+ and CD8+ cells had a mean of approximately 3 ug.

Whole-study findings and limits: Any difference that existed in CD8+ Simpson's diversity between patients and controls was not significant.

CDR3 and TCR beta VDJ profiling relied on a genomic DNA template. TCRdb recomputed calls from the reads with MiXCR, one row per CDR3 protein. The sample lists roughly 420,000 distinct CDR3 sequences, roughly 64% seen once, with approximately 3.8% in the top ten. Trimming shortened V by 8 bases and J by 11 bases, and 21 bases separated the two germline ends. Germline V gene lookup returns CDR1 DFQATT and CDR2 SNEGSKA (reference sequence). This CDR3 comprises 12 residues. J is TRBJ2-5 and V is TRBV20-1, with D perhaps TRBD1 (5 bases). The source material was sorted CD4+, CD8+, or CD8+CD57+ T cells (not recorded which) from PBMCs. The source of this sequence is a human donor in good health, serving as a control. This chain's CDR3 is CSTARAGRTQYF. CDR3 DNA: TGCAGTACTGCCAGGGCCGGCCGGACGCAGTACTTC.